This TCR beta chain was sequenced during a study of blood T cell repertoires in COVID-19. Turning to the study itself: Collection of acute and convalescent COVID-19 samples took place in the United States, Italy and Spain. From T cells, B-cell-depleted T cells, or PBMCs came the material, which was cDNA or gDNA.

Original data processing: Quantification of nucleated cells was approximated via reference gene primer amplification. Profiled with immunoSEQ multiplex PCR; TCRdb holds only in-frame clones, not every one. That table gives V, J and clone size, and the DNA gave D and trimming. Of fewer than 120,000 clones in the sample, roughly 79% were seen once. CDR1 and CDR2 from the germline V gene are SGHTS and YDEGEE. Trimming took 2 bases from V and 10 from J; bases not matched to a gene: 11. This CDR3 comprises 15 residues. The rearrangement uses TRBV5-8 and TRBJ2-1, with 8 positions matching TRBD2. The source of this sequence is a woman of 80 years or more with active or convalescent COVID-19. The source material was peripheral blood. The CDR3 nucleotides are TGTGCCAGCAGCTTAGGACTAGCCTTCGTACTGGAGCAGTTCTTC. The encoded protein is CASSLGLAFVLEQFF.